This entry describes one T cell receptor (beta chain). The ends lost 3 bases at V and 2 bases at J; junction bases unmatched: 5. This CDR3 region has 15 residues. Germline CDR1 SGDLS, CDR2 YYNGEE. Sequencing was performed with immunoSEQ multiplex PCR; in TCRdb, only in-frame clones are kept and a portion is missing. The repertoire includes about 32,000 clones, 78% of them detected once, and over 2.5% sits in the top ten. The source of the sample is a study of STAT5B mutations in CD4+ large granular lymphocyte leukemia. Input material: CD4+ T cells from blood buffy coats. The origin of this receptor is a human donor in good health. The chain uses TRBV9 and TRBJ2-7, with 10 bases identical to TRBD2. CDR3 in DNA: TGTGCCAGCAGCGCCTCTAGCGGGGGTACCTACGAGCAGTACTTC. Protein: CASSASSGGTYEQYF.